The clone carrying this T cell receptor (beta chain) was seen a handful of times. This CDR3 is built from 15 residues. Between the trimmed V and J ends, which lost 5 bases and 2 bases, there was a span of 16 bases. Germline-derived CDR1 and CDR2 are LNHDA and SQIVND (reference sequence). This specimen belongs to a study of early T cells in non-severe SARS-CoV-2 infection. Unique molecular identifiers were added to individual cDNA molecules. From the 5' RACE reads, TCRdb called clonotypes with MiXCR, one entry per CDR3 protein. The sample contains roughly 70,000 distinct CDR3 sequences, more than 15% of which appear only once.

The chain carries TRBV19 and TRBJ2-7, with D unresolved. The sequence was obtained from an adult who was a healthcare worker with PCR-confirmed SARS-CoV-2 infection or an uninfected control (not recorded which). The specimen was whole blood, collected at baseline. The CDR3 bases are TGTGCCAGTAGTTCCCCGACCGCGGCTGCCTACGAGCAGTACTTC. This sequence encodes CASSSPTAAAYEQYF.